This T cell receptor beta chain was profiled in a study of cytomegalovirus exposure and HLA in healthy donors. Overall study findings and caveats: Later analysis reportedly placed an Asian-associated ancestry cluster below the roughly 630-donor mean in N-insertions. Cytomegalovirus association was listed for 164 TCR beta chains. The study had only CMV serostatus as immune exposure information.

Remarks on this clone: What it binds is not known.

The PCR was carried out with 60 Vbeta primers and 13 Jbeta primers. Sequenced by immunoSEQ multiplex PCR; TCRdb stores in-frame clones only, minus some. This repertoire includes about 140,000 clones. This clonotype originated in a woman aged 18-29 years in good health and CMV-seronegative. Specimen: PBMCs.

The CDR3 loop reads CASSPTGANEKLFF. DNA for the CDR3: TGTGCCAGCAGTCCGACAGGTGCTAATGAAAAACTGTTTTTT. This rearrangement joins TRBV28 to TRBJ1-4, with D possibly TRBD1 on 6 matching bases. This CDR3 has 14 residues. V was cut by 5 bases and J by 3 bases, with 10 bases left in between. CDR1 is MDHEN and CDR2 is SYDVKM in the germline V gene.